This is a list of T cell receptor beta chains from one sample in a study of T cells in Graves' hyperthyroidism and ophthalmopathy. TCRdb used MiXCR to reprocess the multiplex PCR reads, holding one entry per CDR3 protein. The profile shows approximately 640,000 distinct CDR3 sequences, 15% to 20% of them singletons. Sequenced sample: blood. The receptors were gathered from a man aged 45-60 years with Graves' hyperthyroidism. Both conserved end residues are part of each CDR3. Each record gives: clone size, J gene, V gene, D gene, CDR3 length, CDR3 protein, CDR3 DNA. D genes are given only for firm matches. Clone size is shown for a subset of rows, as once, few, many or a class of expanded clone.

many | TRBJ1-2 | TRBV6-1 | NA | 16 | CASSERQARSNYGYTF | TGTGCCAGCAGTGAAAGACAGGCCAGATCTAACTATGGCTACACCTTC
few | TRBJ2-2 | TRBV9 | NA | 16 | CASSVGEGLRTGELFF | TGTGCCAGCAGCGTAGGTGAGGGGCTTAGGACCGGGGAGCTGTTTTTT
many | TRBJ1-2 | TRBV12-3/TRBV12-4 | NA | 12 | CASSLGLYGYTF | TGTGCCAGCAGTTTAGGCCTCTATGGCTACACCTTC
many | TRBJ2-1 | TRBV20-1 | TRBD2 | 14 | CSARSSGRVNEQFF | TGCAGTGCTAGATCCAGCGGGAGAGTCAATGAGCAGTTCTTC
NA | TRBJ2-5 | TRBV27 | TRBD2 | 18 | CASSAHRLLAGGGETQYF | TGTGCCAGCAGTGCACACCGATTACTAGCGGGAGGCGGAGAGACCCAGTACTTC
NA | TRBJ2-7 | TRBV4-3 | TRBD1 | 14 | CARRLTGSSYEQYF | TGCGCCAGAAGGCTGACAGGGAGCTCCTACGAGCAGTACTTC
many | TRBJ2-5 | TRBV7-2 | NA | 15 | CASSLVGQIQETQYF | TGTGCCAGCAGCTTAGTTGGACAGATCCAAGAGACCCAGTACTTC
many | TRBJ2-7 | TRBV2 | NA | 14 | CASSARGSSYEQYF | TGTGCCAGCAGTGCCAGGGGAAGCTCCTACGAGCAGTACTTC
many | TRBJ2-1 | TRBV28 | TRBD2 | 16 | CASSLSTGGPYNEQFF | TGTGCCAGCAGTTTATCCACGGGAGGGCCTTACAATGAGCAGTTCTTC
many | TRBJ1-1 | TRBV28 | TRBD1 | 16 | CASSPTIGQGDTEAFF | TGTGCCAGCAGTCCCACGATCGGACAGGGGGACACTGAAGCTTTCTTT
many | TRBJ1-3 | TRBV6-1 | NA | 14 | CASSLDISGNTIYF | TGTGCCAGCAGTTTAGACATCTCTGGAAACACCATATATTTT
NA | TRBJ2-5 | TRBV11-2 | NA | 13 | CAGSLSGPETQYF | TGTGCCGGCAGCTTGTCAGGGCCGGAGACCCAGTACTTC
many | TRBJ2-1 | TRBV11-2 | TRBD2 | 15 | CASSLAAGVFNEQFF | TGTGCCAGCAGCTTAGCAGCGGGAGTCTTCAATGAGCAGTTCTTC
many | TRBJ2-1 | TRBV30 | TRBD2 | 14 | CAWIGSGDYNEQFF | TGTGCCTGGATCGGTAGCGGGGACTACAATGAGCAGTTCTTC
few | TRBJ2-7 | TRBV19 | TRBD1 | 15 | CASSLRQGASYEQYF | TGTGCCAGTAGTCTCAGACAGGGGGCGTCCTACGAGCAGTACTTC
NA | TRBJ2-1 | TRBV27 | NA | 14 | CASSLWSLGNEQFF | TGTGCCAGCAGTTTATGGAGCCTCGGGAATGAGCAGTTCTTC
many | TRBJ2-3 | TRBV28 | TRBD2 | 16 | CASSTPAGATSDTQYF | TGTGCCAGCAGTACCCCAGCGGGAGCTACTTCAGATACGCAGTATTTT
NA | TRBJ2-5 | TRBV3-1 | TRBD2 | 16 | CASSQDGGGRVETQYF | TGTGCCAGCAGCCAAGATGGGGGGGGAAGGGTAGAGACCCAGTACTTC
NA | TRBJ2-3 | TRBV5-1 | NA | 14 | CASSGGSGTDTQYF | TGCGCCAGCAGCGGGGGTAGCGGCACAGATACGCAGTATTTT
many | TRBJ1-5 | TRBV6-2/TRBV6-3 | NA | 14 | CASSSDYSNQPQHF | TGTGCCAGCAGCTCAGACTATAGCAATCAGCCCCAGCATTTT
few | TRBJ2-2 | TRBV7-3 | NA | 13 | CASSLITPGELFF | TGTGCCAGCAGCTTGATTACCCCCGGGGAGCTGTTTTTT
many | TRBJ1-5 | TRBV4-1 | NA | 14 | CASSQTGFDQPQHF | TGCGCCAGCAGCCAAACAGGGTTCGATCAGCCCCAGCATTTT
NA | TRBJ2-3 | TRBV24-1 | NA | 16 | CATSDSTKGTVDTQYF | TGTGCCACCAGTGATTCAACGAAAGGGACCGTGGATACGCAGTATTTT
few | TRBJ1-5 | TRBV28 | NA | 16 | CASSHQQGYSNQPQHF | TGTGCCAGCAGTCACCAACAGGGATATAGCAATCAGCCCCAGCATTTT
NA | TRBJ2-3 | TRBV4-1 | TRBD1 | 16 | CASSQDGKTGADTQYF | TGCGCCAGCAGCCAAGATGGGAAGACAGGGGCAGATACGCAGTATTTT
NA | TRBJ1-5 | TRBV19 | TRBD1 | 14 | CASNRGHSNQPQHF | TGTGCCAGTAATAGGGGGCATAGCAATCAGCCCCAGCATTTT
many | TRBJ2-6 | TRBV28 | TRBD1 | 17 | CASSLRGQASGANVLTF | TGTGCCAGCAGTTTAAGAGGACAGGCCTCTGGGGCCAACGTCCTGACTTTC
few | TRBJ1-3 | TRBV30 | NA | 14 | CAWSVGSSGNTIYF | TGTGCCTGGAGTGTTGGGAGCTCTGGAAACACCATATATTTT
many | TRBJ2-5 | TRBV24-1 | TRBD1 | 15 | CATSAPGQSRETQYF | TGTGCCACCAGTGCCCCGGGACAGTCCAGAGAGACCCAGTACTTC
few | TRBJ2-3 | TRBV6-5 | TRBD2 | 17 | CASSYQGVAGGTDTQYF | TGTGCCAGCAGTTACCAAGGGGTAGCGGGAGGTACAGATACGCAGTATTTT
NA | TRBJ2-7 | TRBV5-1 | NA | 14 | CASSPAGPNNEQYF | TGCGCCAGCAGCCCCGCAGGTCCGAACAATGAGCAGTACTTC
many | TRBJ2-3 | TRBV7-9 | TRBD2 | 15 | CASSPSGRTTDTQYF | TGTGCCAGCAGCCCTAGCGGGAGGACCACAGATACGCAGTATTTT
many | TRBJ1-4 | TRBV2 | NA | 14 | CASSAFGTNEKLFF | TGTGCCAGCAGTGCCTTTGGAACTAATGAAAAACTGTTTTTT
many | TRBJ2-3 | TRBV28 | TRBD2 | 18 | CASSPFLRTSGSADTQYF | TGTGCCAGCAGTCCGTTTCTGAGGACTAGCGGGAGCGCAGATACGCAGTATTTT
NA | TRBJ1-1 | TRBV20-1 | TRBD1 | 14 | CSVPPGQLNTEAFF | TGCAGTGTTCCTCCGGGACAGTTGAACACTGAAGCTTTCTTT
many | TRBJ2-2 | TRBV6-2/TRBV6-3 | TRBD1 | 16 | CASTPQGARTAGELFF | TGTGCCAGCACCCCCCAGGGGGCGCGGACTGCCGGGGAGCTGTTTTTT
few | TRBJ1-2 | TRBV18 | NA | 15 | CASSPPNLAESGYTF | TGTGCCAGCTCACCACCGAATTTGGCAGAGAGTGGCTACACCTTC
NA | TRBJ1-2 | TRBV5-1 | TRBD1 | 14 | CASSSDRGAGGYTF | TGCGCCAGCAGCTCTGACAGGGGCGCGGGCGGCTACACCTTC
many | TRBJ2-7 | TRBV12-3/TRBV12-4 | NA | 14 | CASSSERGFYEQYF | TGTGCCAGCAGTTCTGAGAGGGGCTTTTACGAGCAGTACTTC
many | TRBJ2-5 | TRBV7-2 | NA | 15 | CASSLLLAAQETQYF | TGTGCCAGCAGCTTACTGTTGGCGGCCCAAGAGACCCAGTACTTC
NA | TRBJ1-2 | TRBV19 | NA | 17 | CASSIGAGNPANYGYTF | TGTGCCAGTAGTATAGGAGCCGGGAACCCTGCTAACTATGGCTACACCTTC
NA | TRBJ2-7 | TRBV5-1 | NA | 14 | CASSPRDVTYEQYF | TGCGCCAGCAGCCCGCGGGACGTAACCTACGAGCAGTACTTC
NA | TRBJ1-1 | TRBV19 | NA | 16 | CASSLTGTLTNTEAFF | TGTGCCAGTAGTCTCACCGGGACACTAACGAACACTGAAGCTTTCTTT
NA | TRBJ1-5 | TRBV28 | NA | 15 | CASSPLHLSNQPQHF | TGTGCCAGCAGCCCCCTCCACCTTAGCAATCAGCCCCAGCATTTT
many | TRBJ2-7 | TRBV18 | NA | 15 | CASSPGSASSYEQYF | TGTGCCAGCTCACCAGGAAGCGCCAGCTCCTACGAGCAGTACTTC
NA | TRBJ2-4 | TRBV20-1 | TRBD1 | 15 | CSAINRGRGKNIQYF | TGCAGTGCAATTAACAGGGGGCGCGGCAAAAACATTCAGTACTTC
many | TRBJ2-3 | TRBV24-1 | TRBD2 | 18 | CATSDPLAGRPRTDTQYF | TGTGCCACCAGTGATCCACTAGCGGGGAGGCCCCGAACAGATACGCAGTATTTT
NA | TRBJ2-1 | TRBV7-8 | TRBD2 | 17 | CASSLPTSGSYDNEQFF | TGTGCCAGCAGCTTACCGACTAGCGGGAGCTACGACAATGAGCAGTTCTTC
NA | TRBJ2-7 | TRBV19 | NA | 15 | CASSPRRDFSYEQYF | TGTGCCAGTAGTCCCCGCCGGGACTTCTCCTACGAGCAGTACTTC
many | TRBJ2-5 | TRBV7-8 | TRBD1 | 13 | CATRQGISETQYF | TGTGCCACCAGACAGGGGATTTCAGAGACCCAGTACTTC
NA | TRBJ2-5 | TRBV5-4 | NA | 13 | CASSVEAGETQYF | TGTGCCAGCAGCGTGGAGGCAGGAGAGACCCAGTACTTC
NA | TRBJ2-7 | TRBV20-1 | NA | 13 | CSARDPLSYEQYF | TGCAGTGCTAGAGATCCACTATCCTACGAGCAGTACTTC
many | TRBJ2-2 | TRBV2 | TRBD1 | 15 | CASRTGTGATGELFF | TGTGCCAGCAGAACCGGGACAGGGGCCACCGGGGAGCTGTTTTTT